These 7 T cell receptor beta chains were sequenced from one sample in a study of cytomegalovirus exposure and HLA in healthy donors. Researchers ran the PCR with 60 Vbeta and 13 Jbeta primers. The assay was immunoSEQ multiplex PCR, and TCRdb's table has in-frame clones only and misses some. The sample comprises around 97,000 clones, more than 75% of which are singletons, and 10% rests with the top ten. The material sequenced was PBMCs. The source is a woman younger than 30 in good health and CMV-seropositive.

Concerning this clone itself: The same CDR3 also results from other DNA sequences found in this sample. This rearrangement joins TRBV21-1 to TRBJ1-5. TRBV21-1 is assigned pseudogene status. This CDR3 is 15 amino acids long. The CDR3 nucleotides are TGTGCCAGCACCACAGATATGAGGGCGAGGCAGCCCCAGCATTTT. It specifies CASTTDMRARQPQHF.

The rearrangement links TRBV7-2 to TRBJ1-2, with TRBD1 as a possible D gene (5 bases). Germline CDR1 SGHTA, CDR2 FQGNSA. The V and J ends lost 10 bases and 2 bases respectively, with 11 bases between them. The CDR3 is 12 residues long. The CDR3 loop reads CATKGVNYGYTF. In DNA form, the CDR3 reads TGTGCCACAAAAGGGGTGAACTATGGCTACACCTTC.

The chain recombines TRBV2 with TRBJ2-7; D perhaps matches TRBD2 (6 bases). The CDR3 is made up of 14 amino acids. The germline V and J ends were trimmed by 4 bases and 3 bases, with 13 bases remaining between them. Germline V gene data show CDR1 as SNHLY and CDR2 as FYNNEI. The CDR3 DNA reads as TGTGCCAGCAGTGTTGGAGGGGTGGACTACGAGCAGTACTTC. Translation: CASSVGGVDYEQYF.

The V gene is TRBV28, the J gene TRBJ1-5, with 7 bases that match TRBD1. V dropped 5 bases and J dropped 5; count of bases not matched to a gene: 9. The V gene's germline CDR1 is MDHEN and CDR2 SYDVKM. The CDR3 is made up of 15 amino acids. The CDR3 here is CASSPGQEGYQPQHF. CDR3 bases: TGTGCCAGCAGTCCCGGACAGGAGGGGTATCAGCCCCAGCATTTT.

This clone was seen more than once but under ten times. The genes are TRBV18 and TRBJ2-3, with TRBD1 matching 9 bases. CDR1 is KGHSH, CDR2 LQKENI, per germline. J gave up 1 base and V 0 bases, and 5 bases lay outside the gene matches. This CDR3 has 17 amino acids. The CDR3 reads CASSPPTGGRGTDTQYF. CDR3 nucleotides: TGTGCCAGCTCACCACCGACAGGGGGAAGGGGCACAGATACGCAGTATTTT.

The CDR3 region is CASSLAEGGGEQFF. The CDR3 coding sequence is TGTGCCAGCAGCTTAGCAGAAGGGGGGGGTGAGCAGTTCTTC. The rearrangement uses TRBV7-6 and TRBJ2-1, with D possibly being TRBD2 (7 bases). Per the germline V gene, CDR1 is SGHVS and CDR2 is FNYEAQ. The CDR3 is 14 amino acids. Deletions cut 0 bases from V and 9 bases from J, with 12 bases between.

The CDR3 here is CASSRASGSSYNEQFF. The CDR3 DNA reads as TGCGCCAGCAGTCGAGCTAGTGGCAGCTCCTACAATGAGCAGTTCTTC. The genes are TRBV4-3 and TRBJ2-1; D gene unclear. Trimming stripped 6 bases from V and 0 bases from J, with 15 bases between. This CDR3 contains 16 residues. Germline CDR1 LGHNA, CDR2 YSLEER.